Described below is a single TCR beta chain sequence and its context. Its target is not known. The data were obtained in a study of cytomegalovirus exposure and HLA in healthy donors. Looking at the study overall: There were 100 million to 120 million unique TCR beta sequences, drawn from about 200 million T cells, in an earlier analysis. Regarding the study as a whole: In a later analysis, an Asian-associated ancestry cluster reportedly showed fewer N-insertions than the 666-donor mean. Prediction of most subjects' HLA-A and HLA-B alleles by TCR beta sequences was reportedly accurate.

Primers: 60 Vbeta forward and 13 Jbeta reverse. Profiling relied on immunoSEQ multiplex PCR, and the TCRdb table lists in-frame clones only, not all of them. The sample shows 150,000 or so clones, roughly 85% of them seen only once. V lost 3 bases to trimming and J lost 2 bases; unmatched junction nucleotides: 11. Germline-derived CDR1 and CDR2 are MRHNA and SNTAGT. The CDR3 consists of 18 residues. Nominal health characterized the donors when sampled, though unrecorded immune exposures were likely. Material for sequencing was PBMCs. The chain combines TRBV6-4 with TRBJ2-3; 10 positions match TRBD2. The TCR was taken from a man in his fifties or sixties in good health and CMV-seropositive. The CDR3 bases are TGTGCCAGCAGTGAGGGTAGCGGGGGGCCTCAGCACACAGATACGCAGTATTTT. Amino acid sequence: CASSEGSGGPQHTDTQYF.